This T cell receptor (beta chain) was documented in a study of cytomegalovirus exposure and HLA in healthy donors. Turning to the study itself: Researchers found that about four fifths of about 400 genotyped donors fell within the Caucasian-associated ancestry cluster. Findings of the study overall: It was reportedly the case that the classifier diagnosed cytomegalovirus status with high specificity and sensitivity. DRB1 showed the most TCR associations and HLA-C the fewest in a later analysis, as rates varied by HLA locus.

As concerns this clone: As yet, its antigen is unknown.

After removal of 6 bases from V and 14 bases from J, the junction contained 9 bases not matched to a gene. The germline CDR1 and CDR2 sequences are MNHEY and SMNVEV (reference sequence). The CDR3 has 12 amino acids. Primers: 60 Vbeta forward and 13 Jbeta reverse. Sequencing was performed with immunoSEQ multiplex PCR; in TCRdb, only in-frame clones are kept and a portion is missing. The data show 110,000 to 150,000 clones, less than 85% seen once. The clonotype originates from a man aged 18-30 years in good health and CMV-seropositive. The source material was PBMCs. The chain couples TRBV27 to TRBJ2-4; TRBD1 matches at 8 bases. The CDR3 region has the DNA TGTGCCAGCAGACCTACAGGGGGTCTCGAGTACTTC. It translates to CASRPTGGLEYF.